This T cell receptor (beta chain) appears in the sequencing data of a study of blood T cells in healthy people across ages. About the research overall: Capture via template switching afforded approximately one barcoded beta molecule per two T cells.

A second about 6 to 12 cycle PCR used barcoded and J-beta primers. Every sample produced at least 3 million CDR3-containing paired-end reads. TCRdb ran MiXCR on the 5' RACE reads and lists one entry per CDR3 protein. The sample consists of 750,000 to 950,000 distinct CDR3 sequences, roughly 50% of them appearing once. Trimming took 5 bases from V and 8 from J; bases not matched to a gene: 12. Per germline, CDR1 LGHNA and CDR2 YSLEER. CDR3 length: 15 amino acids. The sequenced material came from blood. The sequence came from a man of 80 years or more in good health. The J gene is TRBJ2-1, the V gene TRBV4-3; 7 bases match TRBD2. CDR3 DNA: TGCGCCAGCAGCACGAGGACCGGGGGGAGCCATGAGCAGTTCTTC. It codes for CASSTRTGGSHEQFF.